The 25 T cell receptor beta chains given below trace back to one sample, sequenced in a study of response to subunit inactivated influenza vaccine. TCRdb re-derived calls from the RT-PCR reads in MiXCR, one entry per CDR3 protein. The sample yields 150,000 to 200,000 distinct CDR3 sequences, approximately 12% seen once. The same sample was also studied in work on T cells expressing NK-cell markers. Turning to that study: Production of TCR beta cDNA relied on 5'RACE template switching with UMIs.

This sample comprised CD8+ T cells sorted from PBMCs, obtained roughly 13 days after vaccination. The source of these receptors is a man in his forties or fifties who received an inactivated influenza vaccine.

The chain has TRBV6-5 and TRBJ2-1, with D possibly matching TRBD2 (6 bases). The V and J ends lost 2 bases and 5 bases respectively, with 16 bases between them. The CDR3 consists of 16 residues. Germline V lookup: CDR1 MNHEY, CDR2 SVGAGI. DNA for the CDR3: TGTGCCAGCAGTTACGCACCACGGGGGTACGACAATGAGCAGTTCTTC. Translated: CASSYAPRGYDNEQFF.

V gene TRBV6-2 or TRBV6-3 combines with J gene TRBJ2-7; tentatively, D is TRBD1 or TRBD2 (5 bases each). V was cut by 10 bases and J by 2 bases, with 30 bases left in between. The CDR3 is 18 residues long. Germline V gene data show CDR1 as MNHEY and CDR2 as SVGEGT. This CDR3 reads CATIPGPRFRRQAYEQYF. Written as DNA, the CDR3 is TGTGCCACTATTCCGGGACCCAGGTTTCGCCGTCAAGCCTACGAGCAGTACTTC.

The chain couples TRBV3-1 to TRBJ2-1, with 10 bases lining up with TRBD1. The CDR3 spans 15 residues. The trim removed 2 bases at V and 6 bases at J, leaving 4 bases unmatched. Per the germline V gene, CDR1 is LGHDT and CDR2 is YNNKEL (reference sequence). CDR3 coding DNA: TGTGCCAGCAGCCAACCGGGACAGGGGATCAATGAGCAGTTCTTC. Its translation: CASSQPGQGINEQFF.

The CDR3 sequence is CASSFFLAGDGDTGELFF. The CDR3 DNA sequence: TGTGCCAGCAGTTTCTTTCTAGCGGGAGATGGCGACACCGGGGAGCTGTTTTTT. This chain joins TRBV28 and TRBJ2-2; 10 nucleotides line up with TRBD2. CDR1 is MDHEN and CDR2 is SYDVKM in the germline V gene. CDR3 length: 18 residues. J lost 3 bases, V lost 3 bases, and 10 bases had no gene match.

Only a few counts were recorded for this clonotype. The CDR3 DNA sequence: TGTGCCAGCAGCCCGTTGTCCGGCATCACCTACGAGCAGTACTTC. Translating gives CASSPLSGITYEQYF. The chain uses TRBV11-2 and TRBJ2-7; D gene uncertain. CDR1 is SGHAT and CDR2 is FQNNGV in the germline V gene. V was clipped by 5 bases and J by 2 bases, with 16 bases between them. This CDR3 comprises 15 residues.

This clonotype has only a few counts. The chain is built from TRBV6-5 and TRBJ1-2; 8 positions agree with TRBD1. The CDR3 has 13 amino acids. The J segment lost 7 bases and the V segment lost 0 bases, leaving 1 base of the junction unmatched. Germline V gives CDR1 MNHEY, CDR2 SVGAGI. The CDR3 nucleotides read TGTGCCAGCAGTTACTCGACAGGGGTTGGCTACACCTTC. Translation gives CASSYSTGVGYTF.

The V and J genes are TRBV30 and TRBJ1-1; TRBD1 aligns across 9 bases. CDR3 length: 14 residues. V lost 0 bases and J lost 8; bases outside the gene matches: 7. Germline CDR1 is GTSNPN and CDR2 is SVGIG (reference sequence). CDR3 coding DNA: TGTGCCTGGAGTGTAGAGTACAGGGGGCTGGAAGCTTTCTTT. This gives the protein CAWSVEYRGLEAFF.

The chain is built from TRBV7-3 and TRBJ2-7; maybe TRBD2 (6 bases). The ends were cut back, 5 bases at V and 7 bases at J, with 15 bases in the middle. Germline V lookup: CDR1 SGHTA, CDR2 FQGTGA. The CDR3 is made up of 13 amino acids. This CDR3 reads CASSPGLRGEQYF. CDR3 DNA sequence: TGTGCCAGCAGCCCTGGACTACGGGGGGAGCAGTACTTC.

The sample holds a few counts of this clonotype. CDR3 sequence reads: CASSLGPEGRETQYF. CDR3 bases: TGTGCCAGCAGCTTAGGCCCGGAGGGCCGGGAGACCCAGTACTTC. This chain links TRBV11-2 with TRBJ2-5; possibly TRBD2 for D (6 bases). Trimming shortened V by 1 base and J by 5 bases, and 14 bases separated the two germline ends. Germline CDR1 SGHAT, CDR2 FQNNGV. The CDR3 is 15 amino acids.

The CDR3 protein is CASSLVLSAGQPQHF. CDR3 bases: TGTGCCAGCAGCTTGGTTTTGTCCGCGGGGCAGCCCCAGCATTTT. The chain recombines TRBV5-5 with TRBJ1-5, with no clear D. The CDR3 covers 15 residues. V lost 0 bases and J lost 7, with 14 bases in between. CDR1 is SGHKS and CDR2 is YYEKEE in the germline V gene (reference sequence).

This clonotype has a handful of counts. The CDR3 coding sequence is TGTGCCAGCAGCTCGCTGACTAGCATCCGCGAGCAGTACTTC. This codes for CASSSLTSIREQYF. The chain recombines TRBV11-2 with TRBJ2-7, with 7 nucleotides matching TRBD2. The J segment lost 6 bases and the V segment lost 4 bases, leaving 9 bases of the junction unmatched. Looked up from germline, CDR1 is SGHAT and CDR2 is FQNNGV. The CDR3 consists of 14 residues.

The rearrangement uses TRBV9 and TRBJ2-7, with 9 bases aligning to TRBD2. Germline CDR1 SGDLS, CDR2 YYNGEE. Germline trimming cut 3 bases from V and 0 bases from J; bases unmatched to any gene: 7. CDR3 length: 16 residues. The chain's CDR3 is CASSDGGGARSYEQYF. In DNA, the CDR3 is TGTGCCAGCAGCGATGGCGGGGGGGCCCGCTCCTACGAGCAGTACTTC.

J is TRBJ2-3 and V is TRBV6-2 or TRBV6-3, with 8 nucleotides matching TRBD1. Germline assignment: CDR1 MNHEY and CDR2 SVGEGT. The V gene end was trimmed by 2 bases and the J gene end by 2 bases; junction bases not matched to a gene: 3. The length of the CDR3 is 15 residues. CDR3: CASSYKGQDTDTQYF. Written as DNA, the CDR3 is TGTGCCAGCAGTTACAAGGGACAGGACACAGATACGCAGTATTTT.

This clonotype was found a few times. The CDR3 DNA reads TGTGCCAGCAGCGTAGTGATGGGGGGGGCTGAAGCTTTCTTT. This translates into CASSVVMGGAEAFF. The chain combines TRBV9 with TRBJ1-1; weak D call: TRBD1 (5 bases). The CDR3 extends over 14 amino acids. Germline V gene data show CDR1 as SGDLS and CDR2 as YYNGEE. V was pared by 0 bases and J by 6 bases, with 12 bases between.

This clonotype was recorded a few times. V and J are TRBV7-3 and TRBJ1-1; D ambiguous. V shed 5 bases and J shed 9 bases, with 16 bases lying between them. In germline, CDR1 is SGHTA, CDR2 FQGTGA. There are 13 residues in the CDR3. CDR3: CASSRRTPGKAFF. The CDR3 region has the DNA TGTGCCAGCAGCCGTAGGACTCCAGGAAAAGCTTTCTTT.

The rearrangement joins TRBV4-3 to TRBJ1-1; D gene ambiguous. The V gene lost 0 bases and the J gene lost 2 bases, with 10 bases spanning the gap. Germline loops: CDR1 LGHNA, CDR2 YSLEER. CDR3 size: 15 residues. The CDR3 DNA reads TGCGCCAGCAGCCAAGAAGCAGGTAAAAACACTGAAGCTTTCTTT. Its translation is CASSQEAGKNTEAFF.

This clonotype has just a few counts. The rearrangement uses TRBV9 and TRBJ2-5, with 7 bases that match TRBD2. The germline CDR1 and CDR2 sequences are SGDLS and YYNGEE. This CDR3 contains 15 residues. Losses at the gene ends were 0 bases for V and 0 bases for J; bases not matched to a gene: 2. The CDR3, as DNA: TGTGCCAGCAGCGTAGTCGGGAGGTACCAAGAGACCCAGTACTTC. As protein: CASSVVGRYQETQYF.

This clonotype was seen more than once but under ten times. This chain uses TRBV7-9 with TRBJ2-2; TRBD2 matches 9 bases. Germline trimming cut 8 bases from V and 6 bases from J; bases unmatched to any gene: 16. The CDR3 is 17 amino acids. Looked up from germline, CDR1 is SEHNR and CDR2 is FQNEAQ (reference sequence). CDR3 protein: CASGGGFSGGLAGELFF. CDR3 DNA: TGTGCCAGCGGAGGGGGATTTAGCGGGGGACTGGCCGGGGAGCTGTTTTTT. The variable domain in full, with the rest retrieved from reference TRBV7-9 and TRBJ2-2, is DTGVSQNPRHKITKRGQNVTFRCDPISEHNRLYWYRQTLGQGPEFLTYFQNEAQLEKSRLLSDRFSAERPKGSFSTLEIQRTEQGDSAMYLCASGGGFSGGLAGELFFGEGSRLTVL.

The rearrangement joins TRBV6-2 or TRBV6-3 to TRBJ2-5; D remains unclear. This CDR3 has 14 amino acids. Trimming removed 3 bases from V and 3 bases from J, with 11 bases in between. Germline V CDR1 and CDR2: MNHEY, SVGEGT. In DNA, the CDR3 is TGTGCCAGCAGTTATACGTCCAGTAAAGAGACCCAGTACTTC. Protein product: CASSYTSSKETQYF.

This clonotype appeared a few times. In nucleotides, the CDR3 is TGTGCCAGCAGGGGGGGACGGGCAACTAATGAAAAACTGTTTTTT. It specifies CASRGGRATNEKLFF. The gene calls are TRBV28 and TRBJ1-4, with D tentatively TRBD1 (5 bases). V was trimmed by 6 bases and J by 0 bases, leaving 11 bases between them. Germline-derived CDR1 and CDR2 are MDHEN and SYDVKM. The CDR3 loop spans 15 amino acids. The entire variable domain, with the rest obtained from reference TRBV28 and TRBJ1-4, is as follows: DVKVTQSSRYLVKRTGEKVFLECVQDMDHENMFWYRQDPGLGLRLIYFSYDVKMKEKGDIPEGYSVSREKKERFSLILESASTNQTSMYLCASRGGRATNEKLFFGSGTQLSVL.

This clonotype was seen a handful of times. The chain has TRBV29-1 and TRBJ2-1; 12 bases fit TRBD2. Trimming at V came to 6 bases and at J to 2 bases, leaving 5 bases not matched to a gene. The CDR3 runs 15 residues. The germline V gene encodes CDR1 SQVTM and CDR2 ANQGSEA. The DNA for the CDR3 is TGCAGCGTGGCTAGGACTAGCGGGGCCTACAATGAGCAGTTCTTC. Residues: CSVARTSGAYNEQFF.

This clonotype was detected many times. The chain links TRBV12-3 or TRBV12-4 to TRBJ2-1, with TRBD1 matching over 7 bases. The length of the CDR3 is 12 residues. Trimming cost V 6 bases and J 9 bases; bases outside gene matches: 5. The CDR3: CASSTDRIEQFF. The CDR3 nucleotides read TGTGCCAGCAGCACGGACAGGATTGAGCAGTTCTTC.

The chain has TRBV4-1 and TRBJ1-5; D not certain. This CDR3 is 15 amino acids long. V lost 1 base to trimming and J lost 3 bases, with 10 bases between them. CDR1 is MGHRA and CDR2 is YSYEKL in the germline V gene. The chain's CDR3 is CASSQVTRVNQPQHF. The DNA of the CDR3 is TGCGCCAGCAGCCAAGTAACGAGGGTCAATCAGCCCCAGCATTTT.

This chain uses TRBV4-3 with TRBJ2-7; D may correspond to TRBD1 or TRBD2 (5 bases each). Germline V gene lookup returns CDR1 LGHNA and CDR2 YSLEER. CDR3 size: 15 residues. Trimming pared 3 bases from V and 3 bases from J, leaving 15 bases between. The DNA of the CDR3 is TGCGCCAGCAGCCACAACCGGGACGGATACTACGAGCAGTACTTC. Translated, it gives CASSHNRDGYYEQYF.

This clonotype was seen more than once but under ten times. The chain recombines TRBV7-9 with TRBJ2-1; 8 bases are shared with TRBD1. The CDR3 has 15 residues. V shed 3 bases and J 9 bases; nucleotides not matched to a gene: 10. Germline-derived CDR1 and CDR2 are SEHNR and FQNEAQ (reference sequence). In DNA, the CDR3 is TGTGCCAGCAGCTTGGACAGGGTGGGTTTAGTTGAGCAGTTCTTC. Translation: CASSLDRVGLVEQFF.